The entry that follows covers one T cell receptor beta chain sequence. This sample is part of a study of control samples from healthy donors and cancer patients. The data were produced by immunoSEQ multiplex PCR, yet TCRdb's version contains in-frame clones alone and is incomplete. The sample records roughly 120,000 clones, around 89% being singletons. The CDR3 extends over 14 amino acids. J was trimmed by 5 bases and V by 4 bases; bases with no gene match: 6. The chain combines TRBV5-3 with TRBJ1-2; 9 bases align to TRBD1. TRBV5-3 is assigned to the ORF class and has an uncertain function. The sequenced sample was blood. The receptor's source is a man aged 45 to 65 in good health. The CDR3, as DNA: TGTGCCAGAAGCCCGGACAGGGGTTTTTATGGCTACACCTTC. This codes for CARSPDRGFYGYTF.